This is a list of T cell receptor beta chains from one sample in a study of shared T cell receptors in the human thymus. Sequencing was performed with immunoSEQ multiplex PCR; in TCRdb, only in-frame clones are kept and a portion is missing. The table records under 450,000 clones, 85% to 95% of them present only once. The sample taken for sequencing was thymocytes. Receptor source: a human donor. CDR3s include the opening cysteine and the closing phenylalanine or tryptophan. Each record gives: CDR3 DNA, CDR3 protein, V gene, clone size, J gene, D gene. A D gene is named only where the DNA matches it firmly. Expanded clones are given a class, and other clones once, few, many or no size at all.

cdr3_nt: TGTGCCAGCAGTTTCCGGGCGGGTACGCAGTATTTT; cdr3_aa: CASSFRAGTQYF; v_call: TRBV28; clone_size: .; j_call: TRBJ2-3; d_call: .
cdr3_nt: TGTGCCAGCAGTTACTCCGATTTAAGGTCTCGCGGGGAGCTGTTTTTT; cdr3_aa: CASSYSDLRSRGELFF; v_call: TRBV6-5; clone_size: .; j_call: TRBJ2-2; d_call: .
cdr3_nt: TGTGCCAGCAGTTTGGACGGGCAAATGAACACTGAAGCTTTCTTT; cdr3_aa: CASSLDGQMNTEAFF; v_call: TRBV28; clone_size: .; j_call: TRBJ1-1; d_call: .
cdr3_nt: TGTGCCAGCAGTTTATCCACCACAGAGGCTAGCGGAGAACAGTACGGGCAGTATTTT; cdr3_aa: CASSLSTTEASGEQYGQYF; v_call: TRBV28; clone_size: once; j_call: TRBJ2-3; d_call: TRBD2
cdr3_nt: TGTGCCAGCAGCCCCGAGGTAGGTCTAGCGGGAAGCGTGGATACGCAGTATTTT; cdr3_aa: CASSPEVGLAGSVDTQYF; v_call: TRBV7-2; clone_size: .; j_call: TRBJ2-3; d_call: TRBD2
cdr3_nt: TGTGCCAGCAGCTTGAGGCGGGACGGCCTCTACGAGCAGTACTTC; cdr3_aa: CASSLRRDGLYEQYF; v_call: TRBV11-1; clone_size: .; j_call: TRBJ2-7; d_call: .
cdr3_nt: TGTGCCAGCAGCCTCAATTACACTGAAGCTTTCTTT; cdr3_aa: CASSLNYTEAFF; v_call: TRBV11-1; clone_size: .; j_call: TRBJ1-1; d_call: .
cdr3_nt: TGTGCCAGCAGCCAAATACTAGCGGCGCTCACAGATACGCAGTATTTT; cdr3_aa: CASSQILAALTDTQYF; v_call: TRBV5-4; clone_size: once; j_call: TRBJ2-3; d_call: TRBD2
cdr3_nt: TGTGCCAGCAGTTACTCGAATCAGAACGGCTACACCTTC; cdr3_aa: CASSYSNQNGYTF; v_call: TRBV6-6; clone_size: .; j_call: TRBJ1-2; d_call: .
cdr3_nt: TGTGCCAGCAGCTCCTGGGGTAGCGGGAGGGCCGTAACCTACAATGAGCAGTTCTTC; cdr3_aa: CASSSWGSGRAVTYNEQFF; v_call: TRBV7-8; clone_size: .; j_call: TRBJ2-1; d_call: TRBD2
cdr3_nt: TGTGCCAGCAGCTTAGAGGGCAGGTACACCGGGGAGCTGTTTTTT; cdr3_aa: CASSLEGRYTGELFF; v_call: TRBV7-8; clone_size: .; j_call: TRBJ2-2; d_call: .
cdr3_nt: TGTGCCAGCCGAGGGTCGGGGGGCGGAAATCAGCCCCAGCATTTT; cdr3_aa: CASRGSGGGNQPQHF; v_call: TRBV27; clone_size: .; j_call: TRBJ1-5; d_call: .
cdr3_nt: TGTGCCAGCAGCTTTAAGTCTAGCGGGAATCCATCAGAGACCCAGTACTTC; cdr3_aa: CASSFKSSGNPSETQYF; v_call: TRBV5-5; clone_size: .; j_call: TRBJ2-5; d_call: TRBD2
cdr3_nt: TGCGCCAGCAGCGAGCTGCACGCTCAGACGCCCTACAATGAGCAGTTCTTC; cdr3_aa: CASSELHAQTPYNEQFF; v_call: TRBV5-1; clone_size: .; j_call: TRBJ2-1; d_call: .
cdr3_nt: TGTGCCAGCAGCCCCCGGGACAGGGGTGGTAGGGAGCAGTACTTC; cdr3_aa: CASSPRDRGGREQYF; v_call: TRBV7-2; clone_size: .; j_call: TRBJ2-7; d_call: TRBD1
cdr3_nt: TGTGCTAGTGGTCCATCCGGGACAGTTAACTATGGCTACACCTTC; cdr3_aa: CASGPSGTVNYGYTF; v_call: TRBV12-5; clone_size: .; j_call: TRBJ1-2; d_call: TRBD1
cdr3_nt: TGTGCCAGCAGTTACCCCCCAGGGGTCACTGAAGCTTTCTTT; cdr3_aa: CASSYPPGVTEAFF; v_call: TRBV6-6; clone_size: .; j_call: TRBJ1-1; d_call: .
cdr3_nt: TGTGCCAGCAGTCCAACCGGACAGGGCCAGGTTACCCCTGAAGCTTTCTTT; cdr3_aa: CASSPTGQGQVTPEAFF; v_call: TRBV27; clone_size: .; j_call: TRBJ1-1; d_call: TRBD1
cdr3_nt: TGTGCCAGCAGTGAAGATGCATTCAATGAGCAGTTCTTC; cdr3_aa: CASSEDAFNEQFF; v_call: TRBV6-4; clone_size: .; j_call: TRBJ2-1; d_call: .
cdr3_nt: TGCGCCAGCAGTGGGCGGGAGGCTCTAAAGACCTCCGAGCAGTACTTC; cdr3_aa: CASSGREALKTSEQYF; v_call: TRBV5-1; clone_size: .; j_call: TRBJ2-7; d_call: TRBD2
cdr3_nt: TGCGCCAGCAGCTTCAGGGGTGGGTACACTGAAGCTTTCTTT; cdr3_aa: CASSFRGGYTEAFF; v_call: TRBV5-1; clone_size: .; j_call: TRBJ1-1; d_call: .
cdr3_nt: TGTGCCAGCAGCTTCGGCAGCGCTGGAAACACCATATATTTT; cdr3_aa: CASSFGSAGNTIYF; v_call: TRBV7-2; clone_size: .; j_call: TRBJ1-3; d_call: .
cdr3_nt: TGCGCCAGAACTAATACCTACGAGCAGTACTTC; cdr3_aa: CARTNTYEQYF; v_call: TRBV10-1; clone_size: .; j_call: TRBJ2-7; d_call: .
cdr3_nt: TGCGCCAGCAGCCCGCAGGCTAGCGGGAGGAATGAGCAGTTCTTC; cdr3_aa: CASSPQASGRNEQFF; v_call: TRBV5-1; clone_size: .; j_call: TRBJ2-1; d_call: TRBD2
cdr3_nt: TGCGCCAGCAGCTTTGTTGGGTCGAACACCGGGGAGCTGTTTTTT; cdr3_aa: CASSFVGSNTGELFF; v_call: TRBV5-1; clone_size: .; j_call: TRBJ2-2; d_call: .
cdr3_nt: TGTGCCAGCAGACTCAACTATTCGACGGTAGATCTGAACACTGAAGCTTTCTTT; cdr3_aa: CASRLNYSTVDLNTEAFF; v_call: TRBV28; clone_size: once; j_call: TRBJ1-1; d_call: .
cdr3_nt: TGTGCCAGCAGCCCGGGACCTTCAGCCTCCAGGGAGACCCAGTACTTC; cdr3_aa: CASSPGPSASRETQYF; v_call: TRBV7-8; clone_size: .; j_call: TRBJ2-5; d_call: .
cdr3_nt: TGCGCCAGCAGCTTGGGTGGCAGGGAAAGGGATCAGCCCCAGCATTTT; cdr3_aa: CASSLGGRERDQPQHF; v_call: TRBV5-1; clone_size: once; j_call: TRBJ1-5; d_call: .
cdr3_nt: TGTGCCAGCAGCCGGAGACAGATTATTAACTATGGCTACACCTTC; cdr3_aa: CASSRRQIINYGYTF; v_call: TRBV4-2; clone_size: .; j_call: TRBJ1-2; d_call: .
cdr3_nt: TGTGCCAGCAGCGGGACTAGCGGGTCGTCCGGTTGCGATGAGCAGTTCTTC; cdr3_aa: CASSGTSGSSGCDEQFF; v_call: TRBV27; clone_size: once; j_call: TRBJ2-1; d_call: TRBD2
cdr3_nt: TGTGCCAGCTCCCTGAGGCGGGGTGAGCAGTTCTTC; cdr3_aa: CASSLRRGEQFF; v_call: TRBV18; clone_size: once; j_call: TRBJ2-1; d_call: .
cdr3_nt: TGTGCCAGCAGCGTAGCTCAACGGGAGCCCCAAGAGACCCAGTACTTC; cdr3_aa: CASSVAQREPQETQYF; v_call: TRBV9; clone_size: .; j_call: TRBJ2-5; d_call: .
cdr3_nt: TGTGCCAGCAGTTTTCTCTCCGCTGGGTCTTACGAGCAGTACTTC; cdr3_aa: CASSFLSAGSYEQYF; v_call: TRBV28; clone_size: once; j_call: TRBJ2-7; d_call: .
cdr3_nt: TGCAGTGCTAGGCCCGAAGATACGCAGTATTTT; cdr3_aa: CSARPEDTQYF; v_call: TRBV20-1; clone_size: .; j_call: TRBJ2-3; d_call: .
cdr3_nt: TGTGCCAGCAGGGAAACAGATACGCAGTATTTT; cdr3_aa: CASRETDTQYF; v_call: TRBV5-8; clone_size: once; j_call: TRBJ2-3; d_call: .
cdr3_nt: TGTGCCTGGAGTCCTTACACGGGGGCCCTCTATGGCTACACCTTC; cdr3_aa: CAWSPYTGALYGYTF; v_call: TRBV30; clone_size: .; j_call: TRBJ1-2; d_call: .
cdr3_nt: TGCAGTGACCTCTATGGCTACACCTTC; cdr3_aa: CSDLYGYTF; v_call: TRBV20-1; clone_size: .; j_call: TRBJ1-2; d_call: .
cdr3_nt: TGTGCCAGCAGTGAAGCGAGAACAGGCGAGTCGGACACTGAAGCTTTCTTT; cdr3_aa: CASSEARTGESDTEAFF; v_call: TRBV6-1; clone_size: once; j_call: TRBJ1-1; d_call: .
cdr3_nt: TGTGCCAGCAGTAGGAGGGGCCAAGAGCAGTACTTC; cdr3_aa: CASSRRGQEQYF; v_call: TRBV7-2; clone_size: .; j_call: TRBJ2-7; d_call: .
cdr3_nt: TGTGCCAGCAGCGACCCCGGGACTTTCAATCAGCCCCAGCATTTT; cdr3_aa: CASSDPGTFNQPQHF; v_call: TRBV5-8; clone_size: .; j_call: TRBJ1-5; d_call: .
cdr3_nt: TGTGCCAGCAGGGAAAAATTGGCACCCGGGACACTTAACCACGAGGGTGAAAAACTGTTTTTT; cdr3_aa: CASREKLAPGTLNHEGEKLFF; v_call: TRBV27; clone_size: .; j_call: TRBJ1-4; d_call: .
cdr3_nt: TGTGCCAGCAGTTTAAAAATCGTGTGCCATTGGGGGATTGACGAGACCCAGTACTTC; cdr3_aa: CASSLKIVCHWGIDETQYF; v_call: TRBV27; clone_size: once; j_call: TRBJ2-5; d_call: .
cdr3_nt: TGTGCCAGCAGTCTGAACTACAGGGCCGACTACGAGCAGTACTTC; cdr3_aa: CASSLNYRADYEQYF; v_call: TRBV28; clone_size: .; j_call: TRBJ2-7; d_call: .
cdr3_nt: TGTGCCAGCAGCTTAGATTACCTCTACAGGGGGCTCTATGGCTACACCTTC; cdr3_aa: CASSLDYLYRGLYGYTF; v_call: TRBV11-2; clone_size: .; j_call: TRBJ1-2; d_call: TRBD1
cdr3_nt: TGTGCCAGCAGTTTATTTAACGGGGGGAGTAGGACTGAAGCTTTCTTT; cdr3_aa: CASSLFNGGSRTEAFF; v_call: TRBV28; clone_size: .; j_call: TRBJ1-1; d_call: .
cdr3_nt: TGCAGCGCCACCCCGAGCGGGAGTGTCTACGAGCAGTACTTC; cdr3_aa: CSATPSGSVYEQYF; v_call: TRBV29-1; clone_size: .; j_call: TRBJ2-7; d_call: TRBD2
cdr3_nt: TGTGCCAGCTCACTCGGGGGTAGGCCTCTTAATGGCTACACCTTC; cdr3_aa: CASSLGGRPLNGYTF; v_call: TRBV18; clone_size: .; j_call: TRBJ1-2; d_call: .
cdr3_nt: TGTGCCAGCAGCTACAAGGTGACGGGACTGTTGAACACTGAAGCTTTCTTT; cdr3_aa: CASSYKVTGLLNTEAFF; v_call: TRBV7-9; clone_size: .; j_call: TRBJ1-1; d_call: .
cdr3_nt: TGTGCCGGCAGTGAGTTGGGCGGGGGAACTGGTAGCAATCAGCCCCAGCATTTT; cdr3_aa: CAGSELGGGTGSNQPQHF; v_call: TRBV6-1; clone_size: .; j_call: TRBJ1-5; d_call: .